This T cell receptor beta chain was retrieved from a study of blood T cells in healthy people across ages. Only a few counts were recorded for this clonotype. Its antigen is undetermined. CDR1 is SGDLS and CDR2 is YYNGEE in the germline V gene. This CDR3 comprises 13 residues. V trimming: 3 bases; J trimming: 5 bases; junction bases outside the gene matches: 4. Alongside a J-beta primer mix, a sample-barcoded 5' primer served in a second PCR lasting about 7 to 12 cycles. In TCRdb, the 5' RACE reads were re-called with MiXCR into one record per CDR3 protein. This table holds hundreds of thousands of distinct CDR3 sequences, 58% found once. Study findings and constraints: With age, beta diversity per million T cells declined roughly linearly, significantly by 40. Aged donors had fewer naive CD4+ cells and lower diversity than long-lived donors. One million T cells yielded diversity estimates that were considered underestimates. Any changes in expanded clonotypes were possibly confounded, as donor CMV status remained unknown.

Specimen: blood. This clonotype was sampled from a man younger than 40 in good health. The gene calls are TRBV9 and TRBJ2-5; 7 nucleotides line up with TRBD2. The CDR3 DNA follows: TGTGCCAGCAGCGCCGGGGGGACGGAGACCCAGTACTTC. This translates into CASSAGGTETQYF.